Below are 8 T cell receptor beta chains sequenced from a single sample in a study of spatial heterogeneity in lung cancer. The time point here: blood at routine non-recurrence follow-up after resection. TCRdb redid the calling of the 5' RACE reads with MiXCR, one entry per CDR3 protein. The sample has 100,000 to 120,000 distinct CDR3 sequences; 11% are singletons. The sequencing here drew on PBMCs, taken at follow-up. The source is a female donor with early-stage non-small cell lung cancer.

This clonotype turned up a few times. The chain joins TRBV6-5 to TRBJ2-3; D remains ambiguous. This CDR3 is built from 17 residues. The germline V gene encodes CDR1 MNHEY and CDR2 SVGAGI. Trimming took 2 bases from V and 3 from J, leaving 18 bases between them. The chain's CDR3 is CASSYLAFRFGTDTQYF. DNA of the CDR3: TGTGCCAGCAGTTACCTCGCCTTTCGATTTGGTACAGATACGCAGTATTTT.

This clonotype was found many times. This chain uses TRBV29-1 with TRBJ2-1, with a possible D match to TRBD1 (5 bases). The ends were cut back, 3 bases at V and 10 bases at J, with 13 bases in the middle. This CDR3 is 12 amino acids long. CDR1 is SQVTM and CDR2 is ANQGSEA in the germline V gene. CDR3 in amino acids: CSVDRAGSEQFF. The CDR3 DNA sequence: TGCAGCGTTGATAGGGCAGGGTCAGAGCAGTTCTTC.

This clonotype was seen a few times. The chain has TRBV6-1 and TRBJ2-5, with D perhaps matching TRBD2 (5 bases). Per the germline V gene, CDR1 is MNHNS and CDR2 is SASEGT. Trimming removed 5 bases at V and 7 bases at J, with 20 bases between. There are 15 residues in the CDR3. The chain's CDR3 is CASSPGVSDPRTQYF. The DNA of the CDR3 is TGTGCCAGCAGTCCCGGGGTAAGCGATCCAAGGACCCAGTACTTC.

The sample holds many counts of this clonotype. The chain is built from TRBV24-1 and TRBJ1-1, with TRBD1 as a possible D gene (5 bases). Deletions cut 5 bases from V and 8 bases from J, with 14 bases between. Germline-derived CDR1 and CDR2 are KGHDR and SFDVKD. The length of the CDR3 is 13 residues. The CDR3 DNA is TGTGCCACCAGTGCCCCCGGGACCTTCGAAGCTTTCTTT. It specifies CATSAPGTFEAFF.

The chain joins TRBV11-2 to TRBJ2-2, with TRBD1 matching 10 bases. With V trimmed by 4 bases and J by 6 bases, 2 bases remained unmatched. The CDR3 has 14 amino acids. Germline V lookup: CDR1 SGHAT, CDR2 FQNNGV. The CDR3, as DNA: TGTGCCAGCAGCTCGACAGGGGGCGCCGGGGAGCTGTTTTTT. It codes for CASSSTGGAGELFF.

This chain joins TRBV29-1 and TRBJ1-3; 8 bases align to TRBD1. Germline V gene sequence: CDR1 SQVTM, CDR2 ANQGSEA. This CDR3 spans 13 amino acids. V trimming: 7 bases; J trimming: 2 bases; junction bases outside the gene matches: 4. The CDR3 loop is CSAWTGTGNTIYF. CDR3 DNA sequence: TGCAGCGCATGGACAGGGACTGGAAACACCATATATTTT.

This clonotype was recorded many times. The chain combines TRBV12-3 or TRBV12-4 with TRBJ2-4, with 9 bases matching TRBD1. V lost 5 bases and J lost 8; bases outside the gene matches: 7. This CDR3 region has 14 residues. In DNA, the CDR3 is TGTGCCAGCAGTCTAGGGACAGGGCGGGACATTCAGTACTTC. Its protein is CASSLGTGRDIQYF.

The chain couples TRBV28 to TRBJ2-7; the D is unclear. CDR3 length equals 15 residues. V was cut by 6 bases and J by 0 bases, with 15 bases left in between. Germline V gives CDR1 MDHEN, CDR2 SYDVKM. As DNA, the CDR3 is TGTGCCAGCAGCTCGCTTAGGCGCTTCTCCTACGAGCAGTACTTC. Translated, it gives CASSSLRRFSYEQYF.